This TCR beta chain was sequenced for a study of cytomegalovirus exposure and HLA in healthy donors. Study outcomes and limitations: Among the CMV-associated chains, three were confirmed in vitro as specific for CMV antigens.

In regard to this clone: Its antigen is currently unknown.

The data were produced by immunoSEQ multiplex PCR, yet TCRdb's version contains in-frame clones alone and is incomplete. The table records about 100,000 clones, over 85% of them present only once. Sequencing was carried out using PBMCs. The TCR was taken from a woman younger than 35 in good health and CMV-seronegative.

The CDR3 region has the DNA TGCGCCAGCAGCCCCCCATTCGACAGGACGTATGGCTACACCTTC. It specifies CASSPPFDRTYGYTF. This chain joins TRBV5-1 and TRBJ1-2; D may be TRBD1 (6 bases). Germline values: CDR1 SGHRS, CDR2 YFSETQ. V was pared by 4 bases and J by 5 bases, with 18 bases between. This CDR3 region has 15 residues.